This entry concerns a single T cell receptor beta chain. The data were obtained in a study of cytomegalovirus exposure and HLA in healthy donors. This PCR relied on a set of 60 Vbeta primers and 13 Jbeta primers. TCRdb's table, derived via immunoSEQ multiplex PCR, lists solely in-frame clones and lacks some. This sample carries 90,000 to 150,000 clones, 75% to 90% of them seen once, and the ten largest clones take around 1.9%. This CDR3 has 14 residues. Trimming took off 3 bases at V and 5 bases at J, with 11 bases between the two ends. CDR1 is MDHEN, CDR2 SYDVKM, per germline. This TCR was recovered from a man aged 35-49 years in good health and CMV-seronegative. Sequencing input: PBMCs. The chain couples TRBV28 to TRBJ1-5; D remains unclear. CDR3 residues: CASSFGRRDQPQHF. The CDR3 coding sequence is TGTGCCAGCAGTTTTGGGAGACGGGATCAGCCCCAGCATTTT.